This T cell receptor (beta chain) comes out of a study of technical replicates of blood from a handful of donors (dated by TCRdb to about 2017). The library was produced with the immunoSEQ multiplex PCR assay. Sourced from immuneACCESS, this table was stored by TCRdb with only in-frame sequences that have V and J called. A share of the clones is absent; for the studies checked, an unresolved V gene accounts for under half, and the remainder has no known explanation. Present in this sample are 84,000 or so clones, roughly 94% of which were seen just once. Clones ranked in the top ten supply 0.25% to 0.3% of the sample. Looking up the germline V gene yields CDR1 SNHLY and CDR2 FYNNEI. V is pared back by 4 bases and J by 2 bases, with 11 bases lying between the germline termini. From the cysteine through the phenylalanine, the CDR3 covers 15 amino acids. Solely the CDR3 DNA is kept, with 45 bases framed from the first base.

Concerning this clone: Its antigen specificity is not known. No much larger clone is present one base from it, and per-base qualities are unavailable.

The sequence was obtained from a human donor in good health. This chain joins TRBV2 to TRBJ1-4, with no confident D gene call. Sequencing input: T cells isolated from PBMCs. The base sequence is TGTGCCAGCAGTGGTACAGCCTCGACTAATGAAAAACTGTTTTTT. Its protein product is CASSGTASTNEKLFF.